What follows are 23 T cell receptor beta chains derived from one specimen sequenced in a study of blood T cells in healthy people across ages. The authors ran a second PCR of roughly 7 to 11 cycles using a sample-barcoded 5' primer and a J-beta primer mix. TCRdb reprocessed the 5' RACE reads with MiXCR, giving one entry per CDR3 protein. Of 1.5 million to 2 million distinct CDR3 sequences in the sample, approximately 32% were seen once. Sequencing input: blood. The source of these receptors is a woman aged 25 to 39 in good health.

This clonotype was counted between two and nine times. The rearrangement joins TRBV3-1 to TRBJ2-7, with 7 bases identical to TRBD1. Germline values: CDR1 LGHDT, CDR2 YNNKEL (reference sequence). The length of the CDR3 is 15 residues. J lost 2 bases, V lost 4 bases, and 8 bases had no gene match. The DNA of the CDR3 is TGTGCCAGCAGCCCAGACGACAGGGTCCCCTACGAGCAGTACTTC. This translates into CASSPDDRVPYEQYF.

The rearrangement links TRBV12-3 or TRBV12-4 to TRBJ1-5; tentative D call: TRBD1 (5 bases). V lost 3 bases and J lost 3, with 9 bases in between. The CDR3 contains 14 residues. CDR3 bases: TGTGCCAGCAGTTTCCTGGACACCAATCAGCCCCAGCATTTT. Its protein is CASSFLDTNQPQHF.

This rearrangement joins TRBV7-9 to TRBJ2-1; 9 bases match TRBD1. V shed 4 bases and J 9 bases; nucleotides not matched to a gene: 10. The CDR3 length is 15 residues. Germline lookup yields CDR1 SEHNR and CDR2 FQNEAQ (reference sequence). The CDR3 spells CASSSDRTGVGEQFF. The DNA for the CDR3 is TGTGCCAGCAGCTCGGACCGGACAGGGGTGGGTGAGCAGTTCTTC.

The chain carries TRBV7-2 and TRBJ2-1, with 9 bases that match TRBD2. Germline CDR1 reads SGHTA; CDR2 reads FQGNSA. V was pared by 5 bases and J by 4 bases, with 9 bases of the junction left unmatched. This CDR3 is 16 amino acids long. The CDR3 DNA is TGTGCCAGCAGCGCGCCTAGCGGGGACTCTTACAATGAGCAGTTCTTC. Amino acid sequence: CASSAPSGDSYNEQFF.

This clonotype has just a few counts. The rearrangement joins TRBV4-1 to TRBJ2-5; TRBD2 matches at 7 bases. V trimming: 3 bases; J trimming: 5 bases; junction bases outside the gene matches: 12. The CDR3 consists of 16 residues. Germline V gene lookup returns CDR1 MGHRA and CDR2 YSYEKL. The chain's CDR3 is CASSHKTSALGETQYF. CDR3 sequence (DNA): TGCGCCAGCAGCCACAAAACTAGCGCCCTGGGGGAGACCCAGTACTTC.

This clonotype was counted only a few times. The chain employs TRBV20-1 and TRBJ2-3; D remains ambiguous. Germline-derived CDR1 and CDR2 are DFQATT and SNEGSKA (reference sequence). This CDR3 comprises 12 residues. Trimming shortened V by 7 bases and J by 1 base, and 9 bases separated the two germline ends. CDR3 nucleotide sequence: TGCAGTGGCTTTTGGGGCACAGATACGCAGTATTTT. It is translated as CSGFWGTDTQYF.

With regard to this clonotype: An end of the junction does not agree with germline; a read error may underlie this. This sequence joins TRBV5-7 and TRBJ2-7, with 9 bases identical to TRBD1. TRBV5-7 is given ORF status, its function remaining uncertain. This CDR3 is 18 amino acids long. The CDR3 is CANSSGTGKNLSNYEQYF. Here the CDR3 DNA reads TGTGCCAACAGCTCCGGGACAGGGAAGAATTTGTCGAACTACGAGCAGTACTTC.

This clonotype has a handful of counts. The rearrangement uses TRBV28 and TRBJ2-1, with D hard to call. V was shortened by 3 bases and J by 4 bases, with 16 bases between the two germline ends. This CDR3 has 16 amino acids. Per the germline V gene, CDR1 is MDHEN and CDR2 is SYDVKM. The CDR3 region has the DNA TGTGCCAGCAGTTTCGGGCTACTCTCCAATTACAATGAGCAGTTCTTC. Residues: CASSFGLLSNYNEQFF.

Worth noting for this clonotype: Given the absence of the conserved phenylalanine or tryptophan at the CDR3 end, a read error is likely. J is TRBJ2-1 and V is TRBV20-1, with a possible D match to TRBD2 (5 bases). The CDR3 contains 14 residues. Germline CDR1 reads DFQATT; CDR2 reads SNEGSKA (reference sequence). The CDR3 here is CSTRAAAPWNEQFC. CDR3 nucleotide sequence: TGCAGTACTAGAGCGGCAGCCCCGTGGAATGAGCAGTTCTGC.

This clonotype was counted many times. As DNA, the CDR3 is TGCAGTGCTAGAGGGCACTTGAACACTGAAGCTTTCTTT. Translated: CSARGHLNTEAFF. The rearrangement uses TRBV20-1 and TRBJ1-1; D is unresolved. The CDR3 has 13 residues. Trimming cost V 1 base and J 0 bases, with 6 bases left between them. Germline V gene lookup returns CDR1 DFQATT and CDR2 SNEGSKA (reference sequence).

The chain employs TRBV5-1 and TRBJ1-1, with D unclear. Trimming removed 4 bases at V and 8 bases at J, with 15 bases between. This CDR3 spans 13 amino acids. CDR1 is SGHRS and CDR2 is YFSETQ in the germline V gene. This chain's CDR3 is CASSQQPEQEAFF. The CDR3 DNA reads TGCGCCAGCAGCCAACAACCAGAGCAAGAAGCTTTCTTT.

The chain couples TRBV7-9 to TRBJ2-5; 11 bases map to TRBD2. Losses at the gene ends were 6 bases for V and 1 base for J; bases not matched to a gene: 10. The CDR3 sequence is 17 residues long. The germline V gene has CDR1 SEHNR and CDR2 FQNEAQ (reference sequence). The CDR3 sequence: CASRASGGPLSQETQYF. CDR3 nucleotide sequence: TGTGCCAGCAGGGCTAGCGGGGGGCCCTTAAGCCAAGAGACCCAGTACTTC.

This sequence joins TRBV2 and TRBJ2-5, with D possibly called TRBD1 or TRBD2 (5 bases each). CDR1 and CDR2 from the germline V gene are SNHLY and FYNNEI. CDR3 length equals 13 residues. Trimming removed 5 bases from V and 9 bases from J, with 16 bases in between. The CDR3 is CASSNGTTGAQYF. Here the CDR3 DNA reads TGTGCCAGCAGTAACGGGACCACCGGGGCCCAGTACTTC.

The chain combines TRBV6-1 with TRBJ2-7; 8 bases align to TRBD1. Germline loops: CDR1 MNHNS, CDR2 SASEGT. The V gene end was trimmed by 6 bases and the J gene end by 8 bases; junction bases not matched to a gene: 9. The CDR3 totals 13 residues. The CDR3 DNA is TGTGCCAGCAGCGAATACGGGGACAGGAAGCAGTACTTC. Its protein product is CASSEYGDRKQYF.

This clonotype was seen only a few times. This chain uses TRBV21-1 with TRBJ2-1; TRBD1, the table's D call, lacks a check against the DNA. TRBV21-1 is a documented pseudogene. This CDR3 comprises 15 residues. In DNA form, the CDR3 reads TGTGCCAGCAGCAAAGAGGGGGGGATCTACAATGAGCAGTTCTTC. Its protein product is CASSKEGGIYNEQFF.

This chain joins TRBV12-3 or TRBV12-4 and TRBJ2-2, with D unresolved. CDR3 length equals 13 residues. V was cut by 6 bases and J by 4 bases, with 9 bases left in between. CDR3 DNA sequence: TGTGCCAGCAGGCGGACGGGCACCGGGGAGCTGTTTTTT. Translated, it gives CASRRTGTGELFF.

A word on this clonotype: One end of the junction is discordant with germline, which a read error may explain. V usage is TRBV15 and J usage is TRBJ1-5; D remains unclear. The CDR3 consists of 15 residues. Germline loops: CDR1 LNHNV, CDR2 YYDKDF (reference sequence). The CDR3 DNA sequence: TGTACCACCAGCAAAGATAAGGGTAGCAATCAGCCCCAGCATTTT. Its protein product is CTTSKDKGSNQPQHF.

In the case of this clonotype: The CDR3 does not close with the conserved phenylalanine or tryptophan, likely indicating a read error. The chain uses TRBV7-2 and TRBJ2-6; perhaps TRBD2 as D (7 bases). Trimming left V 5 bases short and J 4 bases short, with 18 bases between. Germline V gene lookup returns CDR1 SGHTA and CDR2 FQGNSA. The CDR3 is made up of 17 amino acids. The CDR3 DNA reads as TGTGCCAGCAGCCCCCGCGGGGGCCCTCGGGGGGCCAACGTCCTGACTTAC. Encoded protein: CASSPRGGPRGANVLTY.

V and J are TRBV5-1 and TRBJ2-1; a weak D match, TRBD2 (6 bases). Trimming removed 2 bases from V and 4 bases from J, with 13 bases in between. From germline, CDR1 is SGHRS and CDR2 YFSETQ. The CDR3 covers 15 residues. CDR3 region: CASSFRGRRYNEQFF. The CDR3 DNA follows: TGCGCCAGCAGCTTTCGGGGGAGAAGGTACAATGAGCAGTTCTTC.

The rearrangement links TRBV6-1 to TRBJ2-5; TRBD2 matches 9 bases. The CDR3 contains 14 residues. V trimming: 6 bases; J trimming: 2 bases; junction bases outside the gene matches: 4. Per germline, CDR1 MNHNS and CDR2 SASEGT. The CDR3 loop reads CASRYLAGQETQYF. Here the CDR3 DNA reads TGTGCCAGCAGATACCTAGCGGGGCAAGAGACCCAGTACTTC.

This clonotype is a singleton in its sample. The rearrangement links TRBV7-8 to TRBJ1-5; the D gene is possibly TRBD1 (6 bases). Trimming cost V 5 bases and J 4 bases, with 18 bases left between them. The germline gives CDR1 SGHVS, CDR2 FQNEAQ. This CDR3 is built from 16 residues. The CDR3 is CASSQGGGSSNQPQHF. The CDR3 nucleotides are TGTGCCAGCAGCCAAGGGGGAGGGTCGTCTAATCAGCCCCAGCATTTT.

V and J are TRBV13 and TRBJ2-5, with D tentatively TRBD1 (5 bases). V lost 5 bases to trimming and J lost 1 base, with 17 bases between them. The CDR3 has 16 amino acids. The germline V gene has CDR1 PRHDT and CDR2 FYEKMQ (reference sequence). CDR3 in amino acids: CASSNTFKGVQETQYF. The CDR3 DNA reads TGTGCCAGCAGCAATACCTTCAAAGGGGTCCAAGAGACCCAGTACTTC. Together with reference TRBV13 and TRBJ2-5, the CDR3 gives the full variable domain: AAGVIQSPRHLIKEKRETATLKCYPIPRHDTVYWYQQGPGQDPQFLISFYEKMQSDKGSIPDRFSAQQFSDYHSELNMSSLELGDSALYFCASSNTFKGVQETQYFGPGTRLLVL.

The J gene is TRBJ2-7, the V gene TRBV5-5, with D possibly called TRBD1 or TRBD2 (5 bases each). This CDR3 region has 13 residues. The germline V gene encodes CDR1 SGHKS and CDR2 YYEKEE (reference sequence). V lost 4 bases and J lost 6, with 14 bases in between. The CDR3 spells CASSHGTKSEQYF. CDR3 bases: TGTGCCAGCAGCCACGGGACCAAGTCCGAGCAGTACTTC.